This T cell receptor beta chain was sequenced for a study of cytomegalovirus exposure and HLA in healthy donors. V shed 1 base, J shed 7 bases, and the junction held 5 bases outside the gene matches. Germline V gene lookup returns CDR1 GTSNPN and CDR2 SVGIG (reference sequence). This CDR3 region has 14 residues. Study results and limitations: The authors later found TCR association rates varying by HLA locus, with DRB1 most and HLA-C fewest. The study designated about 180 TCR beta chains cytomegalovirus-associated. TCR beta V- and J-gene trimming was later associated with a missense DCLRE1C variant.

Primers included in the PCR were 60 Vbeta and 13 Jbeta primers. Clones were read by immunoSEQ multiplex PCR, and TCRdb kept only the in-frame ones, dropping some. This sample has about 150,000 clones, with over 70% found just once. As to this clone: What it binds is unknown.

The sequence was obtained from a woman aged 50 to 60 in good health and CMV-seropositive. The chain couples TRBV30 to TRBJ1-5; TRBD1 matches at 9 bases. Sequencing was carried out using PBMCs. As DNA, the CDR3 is TGTGCCTGGAGTGAGGGACAGGGCGGCCAGCCCCAGCATTTT. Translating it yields CAWSEGQGGQPQHF.